This T cell receptor (beta chain) is drawn from a study (dated by TCRdb to 2015 to 2017). Background for the entire study: The study examined whether tumor-infiltrating Tregs in breast cancer are drawn from blood Tregs or arise in situ by conversion from other CD4+ T cell subsets. Broad study findings and their caveats: The larger-cohort validation was restricted to a single TCR beta V-J rearrangement rather than whole repertoires. Tumor memory CD4+ T cell TCR gene usage clustered with blood and lymph node memory CD4+ cells and lymph node naive CD4+ cells. The TCR alpha and beta sequences of tumor-infiltrating Tregs showed the greatest overlap with tumor naive CD4+ T cells, followed by blood naive CD4+ T cells.

CDR1 and CDR2, per the germline V gene, are SGHTA and FQGNSA. There are 14 amino acids in the CDR3, from cysteine to phenylalanine inclusive. Only the CDR3 DNA is retained, 42 bases long and in frame from the first base. Clipping removes 5 bases from V and 2 bases from J, with 3 as the unmatched junction base count. This clonotype was recorded at least ten times. Its antigen remains undetermined. There are no base qualities to consult, and no much larger clone falls within one base. Full-length TCR variable regions were amplified by 5' RACE PCR with constant-region reverse primers, followed by semi-nested PCR with Nested Universal Primer A. The ReliaPrep RNA Cell Miniprep System was used to extract total RNA, which was then reverse transcribed into 5'RACE-ready cDNA with the SMARTer RACE 5'/3' Kit. Full-length TCR alpha and beta libraries were barcoded with multiplex adaptors and sequenced on an Illumina MiSeq. For the original study's pipeline: For each of nine subset-tissue groups, sequencing data from the five patients were pooled, and the groups were compared by unsupervised clustering of TCR gene usage. Repertoire similarity was calculated with the Morisita-Horn index, weighting shared sequences by their contribution to each repertoire. Clones were called with MiXCR by TCRdb after fastp trimmed the public reads at Q25, and only in-frame beta chains were retained. Every CDR3 protein is listed once, alongside the most common genes and DNA of its rows. The V and J calls were determined by TCRdb, not by the authors. Across this sample there are roughly 40,000 distinct CDR3 sequences, with approximately 17% seen only once. The biggest ten clones account for approximately 3% of the sample.

Naive CD4+ T cells were purified with the Miltenyi Naive CD4+ T Cell Isolation kit, with Tregs depleted using CD25 microbeads. Tregs, naive and memory CD4+ T cells from tumor, blood and ipsilateral draining lymph nodes of about 5 breast cancer patients underwent full-length TCR alpha and beta sequencing. Tumor tissue, along with lymph nodes from ipsilateral axillary dissection, was perfused with PBS, minced, and then digested using collagenase I and hyaluronidase. Ficoll density gradient centrifugation was used to isolate mononuclear cells from either lymph nodes or around 51 ml of peripheral blood. Sorted cell populations were confirmed by FACS to exceed 90% purity.

This TCR came from a female donor with breast cancer. The chain was built from TRBV7-2 and TRBJ2-7; 10 bases in the junction line up with TRBD2. Sequencing used naive CD4+ T cells sorted from a lymph node. In light of the paper, this sample's cell subset or site label describes: naive CD4+ T cells, CD4+CD45RA+CD25-. For the CDR3, the sequence is CASSPLAGAYEQYF. The nucleotide sequence is TGTGCCAGCAGCCCCCTAGCGGGGGCCTACGAGCAGTACTTC.